This T cell receptor (beta chain) was recorded in a study of human T cells and chemical hapten exposure. Study as a whole: Each patch test put 0.01% DPC on the upper back, and results were read at 6 days.

Specified time point: patch test 1, 2 weeks after DPC sensitization. Treatment of the sample: therapeutic diphenylcyclopropenone sensitization with weekly scalp DPC. Using its own MiXCR run on the RACE reads, TCRdb lists one record per CDR3 protein. The sample yields around 340,000 distinct CDR3 sequences, approximately 6.3% seen once. Germline CDR1 SNHLY, CDR2 FYNNEI. The CDR3 length is 16 residues. J was trimmed by 5 bases and V by 7 bases; bases with no gene match: 7. This clonotype has at least ten counts. The clonotype comes from a woman younger than 30 with alopecia areata. Some clones in this sample may be carry-over from other donors' samples. This chain uses TRBV2 with TRBJ2-2, with 13 bases identical to TRBD2. The material was whole blood, obtained in connection with sensitization to the hapten diphenylcyclopropenone (DPC). The chain's CDR3 is CASTGTSGIGTGELFF. DNA of the CDR3: TGTGCCAGCACCGGGACTAGCGGGATAGGAACCGGGGAGCTGTTTTTT. The whole variable domain, filled in from reference TRBV2 and TRBJ2-2, reads EPEVTQTPSHQVTQMGQEVILRCVPISNHLYFYWYRQILGQKVEFLVSFYNNEISEKSEIFDDQFSVERPDGSNFTLKIRSTKLEDSAMYFCASTGTSGIGTGELFFGEGSRLTVL.